These 5 T cell receptor beta chains originate from one sample sequenced in a study of vaccination effects on CD4 cells after COVID-19. This table comes from immunoSEQ multiplex PCR, and its TCRdb copy is limited to in-frame clones, with some not included. Of 63,000 or so clones in the sample, 73% were seen once. These receptors have no known antigen. CD4+ T cells specific for antigen were expanded with viral peptide pools by the ViraFEST assay before sequencing. Having been cultured for ten to eleven days, the cells underwent CD4+ T cell isolation. Documented for the person is a PCR-confirmed SARS-CoV-2 infection occurring between March and December 2020. The sample here was CD4+ T cells from PBMCs cultured with HIV peptides, taken before COVID-19 vaccination. Described subset: HIV-1 Nef peptide pool negative control/reference culture. The receptor source for this set is a human donor who had a prior SARS-CoV-2 infection.

The sample holds one count of this clone. V gene TRBV5-4 combines with J gene TRBJ2-7, with D perhaps TRBD1 (6 bases). CDR3 size: 15 residues. The germline CDR1 and CDR2 sequences are SGHNT and YYREEE (reference sequence). Trimming took 0 bases from V and 6 from J, leaving 16 bases between them. This CDR3 reads CASSLVVGDKGEQYF. The DNA for the CDR3 is TGTGCCAGCAGCTTGGTAGTCGGGGACAAAGGCGAGCAGTACTTC.

The rearrangement joins TRBV5-6 to TRBJ1-2, with a weak D call TRBD1 (5 bases). Trimming shortened V by 0 bases and J by 8 bases, and 11 bases separated the two germline ends. CDR3 length: 13 amino acids. Germline V gene lookup returns CDR1 SGHDT and CDR2 YYEEEE. CDR3 loop: CASSLGRVQGYTF. DNA of the CDR3: TGTGCCAGCAGCTTGGGCAGGGTACAGGGCTACACCTTC.

V is TRBV12-5 and J is TRBJ2-3; TRBD2 aligns across 12 bases. The CDR3 contains 21 residues. Germline V gene data show CDR1 as LGHNT and CDR2 as FRNRAP. V shed 1 base and J 1 base; nucleotides not matched to a gene: 15. The CDR3 sequence is CASGLGIRGASGGAGTDTQYF. CDR3 nucleotide sequence: TGTGCTAGTGGTTTGGGCATACGTGGGGCTAGCGGGGGGGCGGGCACAGATACGCAGTATTTT.

This clone has just one count. The V and J genes are TRBV5-1 and TRBJ2-1, with D perhaps matching TRBD1 (5 bases). V dropped 0 bases and J dropped 6 bases, with 10 bases sitting between them. The CDR3 is 14 amino acids. CDR1 and CDR2 (germline): SGHRS, YFSETQ. The CDR3 is CASSLGAGINEQFF. The CDR3 DNA sequence: TGCGCCAGCAGCTTGGGGGCAGGGATCAATGAGCAGTTCTTC.

This clone has just one count. This chain links TRBV5-1 with TRBJ2-5, with D maybe TRBD1 (5 bases). The CDR3 length is 16 residues. In germline, CDR1 is SGHRS, CDR2 YFSETQ. The V end was cut by 1 base, the J end by 1 base, with 14 bases between. The CDR3: CASSLRGLGSQETQYF. In DNA, the CDR3 is TGCGCCAGCAGCTTGAGGGGCCTAGGATCCCAAGAGACCCAGTACTTC.